Sequencing of this T cell receptor (beta chain) was carried out in a study of cytomegalovirus exposure and HLA in healthy donors. TCRdb keeps only in-frame clones here, not all; method: immunoSEQ multiplex PCR. The repertoire holds under 200,000 clones, around nine tenths seen once, with approximately 10% in the top ten. Germline V lookup: CDR1 MRHNA, CDR2 SNTAGT. V lost 4 bases and J lost 8; bases outside the gene matches: 9. This CDR3 contains 15 residues. Input material: PBMCs. The TCR sequence derives from a woman aged 18-35 years in good health and CMV-seropositive. The rearrangement links TRBV6-4 to TRBJ2-1, with 9 positions matching TRBD2. This CDR3 is CASSVVAGVSDEQFF. The CDR3, as DNA: TGTGCCAGCAGTGTAGTAGCGGGAGTTTCGGATGAGCAGTTCTTC.